Below, 2 T cell receptor beta chains from the same sample are listed, as sequenced in a study of PD-L1 blockade in urothelial cancer. Assay used: immunoSEQ multiplex PCR; TCRdb lists only in-frame clones, some missing. The sample shows 130,000 or so clones, approximately 84% of them seen only once. Time point meaning: pretreatment peripheral blood. The starting material was PBMCs, obtained around atezolizumab (anti-PD-L1) treatment. The receptors were sampled from a man over 45 with urothelial cancer.

The J gene is TRBJ1-3, the V gene TRBV5-1; 8 bases agree with TRBD1. V gave up 0 bases and J gave up 7 bases; unmatched junction bases: 3. CDR1 SGHRS and CDR2 YFSETQ come from the germline V gene. The CDR3 has 14 amino acids. This chain's CDR3 is CASSLGDRLNTIYF. CDR3 nucleotides: TGCGCCAGCAGCTTGGGGGACAGGCTCAACACCATATATTTT. Supplemented by reference TRBV5-1 and TRBJ1-3, the full variable domain reads KAGVTQTPRYLIKTRGQQVTLSCSPISGHRSVSWYQQTPGQGLQFLFEYFSETQRNKGNFPGRFSGRQFSNSRSEMNVSTLELGDSALYLCASSLGDRLNTIYFGEGSWLTVV.

This clone was seen only a few times. DNA of the CDR3: TGCAGTGCTAGGAGACAACGCGAAGCTTTCTTT. Encoded protein: CSARRQREAFF. The chain links TRBV20-1 to TRBJ1-1; D gene unclear. Germline CDR1 is DFQATT and CDR2 is SNEGSKA (reference sequence). Between the trimmed V and J ends, which lost 3 bases and 8 bases, there was a span of 10 bases. This CDR3 is built from 11 residues.